This TCR beta chain was captured by sequencing in a study of blood T cells in healthy people across ages. General study points: There were more naive CD4+ cells and higher diversity in long-lived donors than in aged donors.

This clonotype was seen repeatedly, ten times or more. The antigen remains unidentified. Using a J-beta primer mix together with a sample-barcoded 5' primer, a second PCR was run for roughly 6 to 11 cycles. Individual samples furnished no less than 3 million CDR3-containing paired-end reads apiece. TCRdb re-analysed the 5' RACE reads in MiXCR, keeping a single row per CDR3 protein. Of 800,000 or so distinct CDR3 sequences in the sample, approximately 65% were seen once. Germline V lookup: CDR1 MNHEY, CDR2 SMNVEV (reference sequence). J was trimmed by 0 bases and V by 5 bases; bases with no gene match: 3. CDR3 length: 15 residues. A minimum of 7 million PBMCs was isolated per sample.

Specimen: blood. The origin of this receptor is a man between 25 and 39 years old in good health. V and J are TRBV27 and TRBJ2-1, with TRBD2 identical over 8 bases. The CDR3 spells CASSPSGSSYNEQFF. CDR3 nucleotides: TGTGCCAGCAGTCCCAGCGGGAGCTCCTACAATGAGCAGTTCTTC.